A selection of T cell receptor beta chains follows, all from one sample in a study of blood T cell repertoires in COVID-19. Profiled with immunoSEQ multiplex PCR; TCRdb holds only in-frame clones, not every one. The repertoire holds just over 150,000 clones, with over 80% as singletons. The sequencing input was peripheral blood. The source of these receptors is a man under 40 with COVID-19, enrolled during active disease. The CDR3 runs from the conserved cysteine through the conserved F or W. A D gene is named only where the DNA matches it firmly. Part of the rows lack a size; the others show once, few, many or a class for expanded clones.

NA	TRBV9	TRBJ1-1	NA	TGTGCCAGCAGCGCCGGGGACATCATGAACACTGAAGCTTTCTTT	CASSAGDIMNTEAFF
NA	TRBV29-1	TRBJ2-5	NA	TGCAGCGTTGAAGACACGGGGGACCAAGAGACCCAGTACTTC	CSVEDTGDQETQYF
NA	TRBV13	TRBJ2-7	TRBD1	TGTGCCAGCAGCTTACACAGGGGCTACGAGCAGTACTTC	CASSLHRGYEQYF
once	TRBV7-2	TRBJ2-7	TRBD1	TGTGCCAGCAGCATTATCGCCGGGACAGGGTCCTACGAGCAGTACTTC	CASSIIAGTGSYEQYF
NA	TRBV7-3	TRBJ2-2	NA	TGTGCCAGCAGCTTCAACGACAGAACCGGGGAGCTGTTTTTT	CASSFNDRTGELFF
once	TRBV28	TRBJ2-1	NA	TGTGCCAGCAGCCCTTCCACAGGATACAATGAGCAGTTCTTC	CASSPSTGYNEQFF
NA	TRBV11-2	TRBJ2-5	TRBD1	TGTGCCAGCAGCCCCGGGACAGCGCAAGAGACCCAGTACTTC	CASSPGTAQETQYF
NA	TRBV28	TRBJ1-2	NA	TGTGCCAGCAGTTTGAGGAATTATGGCTACACCTTC	CASSLRNYGYTF
once	TRBV14	TRBJ1-1	NA	TGTGCCAGCAGCCAAGATCTTGGAGAGACGAACACTGAAGCTTTCTTT	CASSQDLGETNTEAFF
NA	TRBV6-2/TRBV6-3	TRBJ2-7	TRBD1	TGTGCCAGCAGTTACCGGGACAGGGGGCTGGCTGACTTC	CASSYRDRGLADF
once	TRBV21-1	TRBJ2-1	NA	TGTGCCAGCAGCAAATACGGACAGGGAGACTACAATGAGCAGTTCTTC	CASSKYGQGDYNEQFF
NA	TRBV14	TRBJ2-7	NA	TGTGCCAGCAGCCCCGGTTACGAGCAGTACTTC	CASSPGYEQYF
NA	TRBV9	TRBJ2-1	NA	TGTGCCAGCAGCGTCGGGAGCTCCTACAATGAGCAGTTCTTC	CASSVGSSYNEQFF